The rows below give T cell receptor beta chains drawn from one sample of a study of blood T cell repertoires in COVID-19. Assay used: immunoSEQ multiplex PCR; TCRdb lists only in-frame clones, some missing. The table includes some 170,000 clones, 81% detected once. Specimen: peripheral blood. These receptors were collected from a man between 60 and 75 years old with active or convalescent COVID-19. Each CDR3 is given with its conserved first and last residue. D genes are given only for firm matches. Part of the rows lack a size; the others show once, few, many or a class for expanded clones.

j_gene,v_gene,d_gene,abundance,CDR3aa,CDR3nt
TRBJ1-6,TRBV9,TRBD1,NA,CASSEGQKNSPLHF,TGTGCCAGCAGCGAGGGACAGAAGAATTCACCCCTCCACTTT
TRBJ1-2,TRBV12-3/TRBV12-4,TRBD1,once,CASSRGQTYGYTF,TGTGCCAGCAGTCGGGGACAGACCTATGGCTACACCTTC
TRBJ2-3,TRBV7-2,TRBD2,NA,CASSLVGTSGTTDTQYF,TGTGCCAGCAGCTTAGTGGGGACTAGCGGCACCACAGATACGCAGTATTTT
TRBJ2-1,TRBV7-9,TRBD2,few,CASSPEAGLQFF,TGTGCCAGCAGCCCAGAAGCGGGGTTGCAGTTCTTC
TRBJ2-1,TRBV7-3,TRBD1,NA,CASSLGQGGFYEQFF,TGTGCCAGCAGCTTGGGACAGGGGGGTTTCTATGAGCAGTTCTTC
TRBJ2-5,TRBV7-2,NA,NA,CASSLFQGLKETQYF,TGTGCCAGCAGCTTATTTCAGGGGCTAAAAGAGACCCAGTACTTC
TRBJ2-1,TRBV5-4,NA,once,CASSLGRGFSYNEQFF,TGTGCCAGCAGCCTGGGACGGGGGTTCTCCTACAATGAGCAGTTCTTC
TRBJ2-3,TRBV19,NA,NA,CASSPYAGKDTQYF,TGTGCCAGTAGTCCCTACGCGGGGAAAGATACGCAGTATTTT
TRBJ2-7,TRBV29-1,TRBD1,NA,CSVWDSHTTQQYF,TGCAGCGTCTGGGACAGCCATACTACGCAGCAGTACTTC
TRBJ2-5,TRBV3-1/TRBV3-2,TRBD1,NA,CASSQKQGVATQYF,TGTGCCAGCAGCCAAAAACAGGGGGTTGCGACCCAGTACTTC